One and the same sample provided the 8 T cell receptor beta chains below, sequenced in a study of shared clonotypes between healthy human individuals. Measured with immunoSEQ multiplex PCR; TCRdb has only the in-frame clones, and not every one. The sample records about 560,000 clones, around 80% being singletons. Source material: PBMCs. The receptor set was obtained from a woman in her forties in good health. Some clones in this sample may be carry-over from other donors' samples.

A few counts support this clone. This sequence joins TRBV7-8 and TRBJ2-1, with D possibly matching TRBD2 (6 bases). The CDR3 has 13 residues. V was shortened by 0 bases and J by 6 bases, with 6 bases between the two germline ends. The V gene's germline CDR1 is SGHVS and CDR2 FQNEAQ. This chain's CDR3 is CASSLAGGNEQFF. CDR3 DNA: TGTGCCAGCAGCTTAGCGGGGGGCAATGAGCAGTTCTTC.

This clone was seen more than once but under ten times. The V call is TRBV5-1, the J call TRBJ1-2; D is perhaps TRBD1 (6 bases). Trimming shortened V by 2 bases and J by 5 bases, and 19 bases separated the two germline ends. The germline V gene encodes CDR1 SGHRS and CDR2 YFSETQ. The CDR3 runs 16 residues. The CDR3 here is CASSLIGAGEIYGYTF. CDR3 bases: TGCGCCAGCAGCTTAATTGGGGCAGGGGAAATTTATGGCTACACCTTC.

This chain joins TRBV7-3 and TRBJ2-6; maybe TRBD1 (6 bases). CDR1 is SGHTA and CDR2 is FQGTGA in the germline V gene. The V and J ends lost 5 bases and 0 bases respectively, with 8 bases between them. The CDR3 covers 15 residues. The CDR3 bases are TGTGCCAGCAGCCAGGACAGCTCTGGGGCCAACGTCCTGACTTTC. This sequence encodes CASSQDSSGANVLTF.

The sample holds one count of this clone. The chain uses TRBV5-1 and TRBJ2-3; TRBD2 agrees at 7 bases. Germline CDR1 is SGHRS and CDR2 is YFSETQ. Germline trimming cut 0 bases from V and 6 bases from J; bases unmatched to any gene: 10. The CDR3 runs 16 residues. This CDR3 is CASSLGLAAGWDTQYF. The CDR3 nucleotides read TGCGCCAGCAGCTTGGGGCTAGCGGCGGGGTGGGATACGCAGTATTTT.

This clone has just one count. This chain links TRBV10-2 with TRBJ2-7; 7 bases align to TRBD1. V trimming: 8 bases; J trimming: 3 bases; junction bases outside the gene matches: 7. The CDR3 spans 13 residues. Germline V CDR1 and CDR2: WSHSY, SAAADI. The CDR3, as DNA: TGCGCCAGCGGTGTCCAGGGGGTCTACGAGCAGTACTTC. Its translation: CASGVQGVYEQYF.

CDR3 DNA: TGCGCCAGCAGCTTGGTTTCTAGCCCCTACAATGAGCAGTTCTTC. Amino acid sequence: CASSLVSSPYNEQFF. The chain recombines TRBV5-1 with TRBJ2-1; D possibly corresponds to TRBD2 (5 bases). The V end was cut by 0 bases, the J end by 2 bases, with 9 bases between. This CDR3 is built from 15 residues. Germline lookup yields CDR1 SGHRS and CDR2 YFSETQ.

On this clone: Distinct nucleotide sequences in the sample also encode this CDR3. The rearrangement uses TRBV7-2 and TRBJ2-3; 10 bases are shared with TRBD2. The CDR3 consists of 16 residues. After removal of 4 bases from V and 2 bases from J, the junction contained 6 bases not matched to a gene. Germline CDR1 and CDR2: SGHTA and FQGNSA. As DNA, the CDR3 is TGTGCCAGCAGCTCCCGCCTAGCGGGGGTCACAGATACGCAGTATTTT. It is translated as CASSSRLAGVTDTQYF. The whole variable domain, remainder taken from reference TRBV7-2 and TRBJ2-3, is GAGVSQSPSNKVTEKGKDVELRCDPISGHTALYWYRQSLGQGLEFLIYFQGNSAPDKSGLPSDRFSAERTGGSVSTLTIQRTQQEDSAVYLCASSSRLAGVTDTQYFGPGTRLTVL.

CDR3: CAIRGTVYEQYF. CDR3 sequence (DNA): TGTGCCATCAGGGGGACAGTCTACGAGCAGTACTTC. The rearrangement uses TRBV10-3 and TRBJ2-7; TRBD1 aligns across 7 bases. Germline CDR1 and CDR2: ENHRY and SYGVKD. Unmatched junction bases numbered 2, after V lost 6 bases and J lost 3 bases. The CDR3 length is 12 residues.